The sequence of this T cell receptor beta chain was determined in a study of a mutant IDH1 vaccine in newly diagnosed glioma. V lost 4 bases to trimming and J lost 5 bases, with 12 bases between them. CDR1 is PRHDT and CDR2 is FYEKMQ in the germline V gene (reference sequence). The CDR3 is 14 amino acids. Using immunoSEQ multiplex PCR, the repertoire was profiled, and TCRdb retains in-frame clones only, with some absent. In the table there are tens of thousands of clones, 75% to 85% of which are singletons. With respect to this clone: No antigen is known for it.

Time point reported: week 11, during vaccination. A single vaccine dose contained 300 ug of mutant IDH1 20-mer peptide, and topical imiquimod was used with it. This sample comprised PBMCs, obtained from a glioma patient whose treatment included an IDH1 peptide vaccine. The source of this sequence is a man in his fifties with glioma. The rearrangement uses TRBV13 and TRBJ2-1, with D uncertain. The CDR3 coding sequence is TGTGCCAGCAGCTCCCCCGGACCCAACAATGAGCAGTTCTTC. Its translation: CASSSPGPNNEQFF.